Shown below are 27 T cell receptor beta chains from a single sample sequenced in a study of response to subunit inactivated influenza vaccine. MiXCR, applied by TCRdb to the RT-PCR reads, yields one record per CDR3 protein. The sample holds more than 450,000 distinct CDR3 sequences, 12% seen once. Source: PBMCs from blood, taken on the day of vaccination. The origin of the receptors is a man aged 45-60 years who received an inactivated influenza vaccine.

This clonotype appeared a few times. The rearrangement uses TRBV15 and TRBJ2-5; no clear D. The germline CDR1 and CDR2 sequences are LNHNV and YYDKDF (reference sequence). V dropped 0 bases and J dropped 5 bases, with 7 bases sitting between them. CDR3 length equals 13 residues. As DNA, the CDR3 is TGTGCCACCAGCAGAGATCTAGGGGAGACCCAGTACTTC. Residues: CATSRDLGETQYF.

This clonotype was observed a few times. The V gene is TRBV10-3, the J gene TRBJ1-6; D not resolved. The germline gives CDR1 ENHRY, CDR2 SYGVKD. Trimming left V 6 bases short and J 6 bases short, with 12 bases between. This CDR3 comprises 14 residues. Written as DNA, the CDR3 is TGTGCCATCAGAACTGACTCCCTTAATTCACCCCTCCACTTT. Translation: CAIRTDSLNSPLHF.

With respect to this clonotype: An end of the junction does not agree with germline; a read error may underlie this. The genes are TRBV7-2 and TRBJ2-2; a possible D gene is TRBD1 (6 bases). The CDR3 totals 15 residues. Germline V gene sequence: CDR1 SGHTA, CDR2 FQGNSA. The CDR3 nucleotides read TGTGCCAGCAGCCCTATTCAGGGGAACACCGGGGAGCTGTTGTTT. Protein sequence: CASSPIQGNTGELLF. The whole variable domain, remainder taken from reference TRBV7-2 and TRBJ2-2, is GAGVSQSPSNKVTEKGKDVELRCDPISGHTALYWYRQSLGQGLEFLIYFQGNSAPDKSGLPSDRFSAERTGGSVSTLTIQRTQQEDSAVYLCASSPIQGNTGELLFGEGSRLTVL.

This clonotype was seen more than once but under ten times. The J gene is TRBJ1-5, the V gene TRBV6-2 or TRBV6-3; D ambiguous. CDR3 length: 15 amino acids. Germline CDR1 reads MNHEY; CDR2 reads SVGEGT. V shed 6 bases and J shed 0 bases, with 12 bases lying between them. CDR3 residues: CASRTHLGSNQPQHF. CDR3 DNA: TGTGCCAGCAGAACCCACTTGGGTAGCAATCAGCCCCAGCATTTT.

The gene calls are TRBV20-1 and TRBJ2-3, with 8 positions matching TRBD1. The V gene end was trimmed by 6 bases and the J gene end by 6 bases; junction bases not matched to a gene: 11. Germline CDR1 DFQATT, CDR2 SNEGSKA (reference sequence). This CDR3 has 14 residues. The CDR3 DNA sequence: TGCAGTGCAATCTTAGACAGGGGAGTGGATACGCAGTATTTT. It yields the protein CSAILDRGVDTQYF.

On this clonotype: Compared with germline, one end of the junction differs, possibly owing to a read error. Here the CDR3 reads CARSYSSRDRFSNQPQHF. In DNA, the CDR3 is TGTGCCAGAAGTTACTCGTCCCGGGACAGGTTTAGCAATCAGCCCCAGCATTTT. The chain recombines TRBV6-5 with TRBJ1-5; 8 bases line up with TRBD1. The CDR3 runs 18 residues. Germline assignment: CDR1 MNHEY and CDR2 SVGAGI.

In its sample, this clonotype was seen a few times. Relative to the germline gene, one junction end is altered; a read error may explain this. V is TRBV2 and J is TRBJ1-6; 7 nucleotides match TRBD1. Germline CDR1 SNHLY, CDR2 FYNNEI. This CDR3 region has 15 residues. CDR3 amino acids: CASREGGARNSPLHF. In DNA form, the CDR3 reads TGTGCCAGCAGGGAAGGGGGCGCACGGAATTCACCCCTCCACTTT. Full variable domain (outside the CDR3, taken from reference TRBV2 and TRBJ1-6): EPEVTQTPSHQVTQMGQEVILRCVPISNHLYFYWYRQILGQKVEFLVSFYNNEISEKSEIFDDQFSVERPDGSNFTLKIRSTKLEDSAMYFCASREGGARNSPLHFGNGTRLTVT.

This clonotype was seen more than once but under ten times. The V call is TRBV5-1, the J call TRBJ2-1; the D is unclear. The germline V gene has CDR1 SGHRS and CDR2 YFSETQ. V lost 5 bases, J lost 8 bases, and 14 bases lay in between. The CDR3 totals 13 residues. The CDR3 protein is CASREIGYHEQFF. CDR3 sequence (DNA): TGCGCCAGCAGGGAAATTGGGTACCATGAGCAGTTCTTC.

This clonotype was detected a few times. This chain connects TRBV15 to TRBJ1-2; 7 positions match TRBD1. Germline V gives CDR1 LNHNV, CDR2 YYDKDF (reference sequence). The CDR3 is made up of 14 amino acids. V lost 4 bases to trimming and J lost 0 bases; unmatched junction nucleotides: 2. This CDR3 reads CATSNRGSNYGYTF. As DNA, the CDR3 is TGTGCCACCAGCAACAGGGGTTCTAACTATGGCTACACCTTC. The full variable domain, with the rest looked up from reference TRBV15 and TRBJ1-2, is DAMVIQNPRYQVTQFGKPVTLSCSQTLNHNVMYWYQQKSSQAPKLLFHYYDKDFNNEADTPDNFQSRRPNTSFCFLDIRSPGLGDTAMYLCATSNRGSNYGYTFGSGTRLTVV.

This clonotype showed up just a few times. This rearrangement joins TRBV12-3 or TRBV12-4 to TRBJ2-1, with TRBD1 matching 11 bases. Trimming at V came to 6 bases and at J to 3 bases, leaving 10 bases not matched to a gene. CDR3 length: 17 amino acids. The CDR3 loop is CASRNRRGTGGYNEQFF. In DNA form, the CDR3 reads TGTGCCAGCAGAAATAGGAGAGGGACAGGGGGCTACAATGAGCAGTTCTTC.

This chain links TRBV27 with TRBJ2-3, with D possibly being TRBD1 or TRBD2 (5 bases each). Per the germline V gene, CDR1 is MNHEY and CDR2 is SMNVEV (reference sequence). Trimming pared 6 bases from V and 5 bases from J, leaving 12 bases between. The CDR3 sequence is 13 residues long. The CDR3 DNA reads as TGTGCCAGCAGCCCCTTGGGGGTAGATACGCAGTATTTT. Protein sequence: CASSPLGVDTQYF.

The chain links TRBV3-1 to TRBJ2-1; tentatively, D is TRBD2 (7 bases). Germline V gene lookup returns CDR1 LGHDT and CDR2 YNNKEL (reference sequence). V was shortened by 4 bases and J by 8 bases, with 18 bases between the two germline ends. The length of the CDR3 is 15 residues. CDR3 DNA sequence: TGTGCCAGCAGCCCCGCTGGGGGGGCGTTTTATGAGCAGTTCTTC. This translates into CASSPAGGAFYEQFF.

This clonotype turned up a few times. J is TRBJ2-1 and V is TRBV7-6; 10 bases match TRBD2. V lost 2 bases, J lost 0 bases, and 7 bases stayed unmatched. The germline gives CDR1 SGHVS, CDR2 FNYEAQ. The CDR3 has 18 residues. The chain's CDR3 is CASSLRPPSGSSYNEQFF. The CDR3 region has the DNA TGTGCCAGCAGCTTAAGACCACCTAGCGGGAGCTCCTACAATGAGCAGTTCTTC.

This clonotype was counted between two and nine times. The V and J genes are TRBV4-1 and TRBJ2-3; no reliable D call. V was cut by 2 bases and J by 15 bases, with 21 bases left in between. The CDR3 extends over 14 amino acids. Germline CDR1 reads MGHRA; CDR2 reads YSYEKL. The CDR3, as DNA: TGCGCCAGCAGCCAACCCAACAGCGTAGCACGTCCCTATTTT. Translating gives CASSQPNSVARPYF.

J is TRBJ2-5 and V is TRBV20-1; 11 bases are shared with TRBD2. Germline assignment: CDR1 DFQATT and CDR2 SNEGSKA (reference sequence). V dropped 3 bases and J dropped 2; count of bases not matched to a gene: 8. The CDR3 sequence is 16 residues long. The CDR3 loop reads CSARAVAGGPQETQYF. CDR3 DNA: TGCAGTGCTAGGGCTGTAGCGGGAGGGCCTCAAGAGACCCAGTACTTC.

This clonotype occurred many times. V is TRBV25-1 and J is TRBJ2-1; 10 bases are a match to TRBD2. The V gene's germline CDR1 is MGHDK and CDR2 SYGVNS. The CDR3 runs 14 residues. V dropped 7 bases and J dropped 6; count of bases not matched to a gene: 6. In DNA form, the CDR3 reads TGTGCCAGCATCGAGCGGGAGGGGGCCAATGAGCAGTTCTTC. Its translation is CASIEREGANEQFF.

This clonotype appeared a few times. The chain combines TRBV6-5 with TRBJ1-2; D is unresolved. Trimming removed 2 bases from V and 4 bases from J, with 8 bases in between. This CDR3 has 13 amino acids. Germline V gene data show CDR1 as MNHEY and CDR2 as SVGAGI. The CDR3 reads CASSYRAGYGYTF. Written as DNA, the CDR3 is TGTGCCAGCAGTTACAGGGCAGGCTATGGCTACACCTTC.

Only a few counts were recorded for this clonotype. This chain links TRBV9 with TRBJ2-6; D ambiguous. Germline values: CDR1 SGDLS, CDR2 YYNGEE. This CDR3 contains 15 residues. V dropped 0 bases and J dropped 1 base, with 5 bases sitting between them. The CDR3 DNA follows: TGTGCCAGCAGCGTAGCGGGTTCTGGGGCCAACGTCCTGACTTTC. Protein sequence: CASSVAGSGANVLTF.

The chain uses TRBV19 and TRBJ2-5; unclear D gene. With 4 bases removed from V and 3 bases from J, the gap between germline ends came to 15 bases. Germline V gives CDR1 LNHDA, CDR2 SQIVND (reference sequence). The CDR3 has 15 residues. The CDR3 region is CASSTFGSPKETQYF. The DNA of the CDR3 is TGTGCCAGTAGTACCTTCGGTTCTCCGAAAGAGACCCAGTACTTC.

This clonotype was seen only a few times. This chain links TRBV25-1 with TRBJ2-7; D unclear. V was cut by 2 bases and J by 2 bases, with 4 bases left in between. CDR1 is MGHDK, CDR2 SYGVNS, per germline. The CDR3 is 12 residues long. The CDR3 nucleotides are TGTGCCAGCAGTGAACACACCTACGAGCAGTACTTC. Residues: CASSEHTYEQYF.

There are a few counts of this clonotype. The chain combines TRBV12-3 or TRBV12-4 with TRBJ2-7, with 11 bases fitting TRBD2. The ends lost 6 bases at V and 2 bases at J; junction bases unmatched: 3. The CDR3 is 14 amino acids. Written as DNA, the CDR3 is TGTGCCAGCAGAAATAGCGGGAGGGCCTACGAGCAGTACTTC. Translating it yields CASRNSGRAYEQYF.

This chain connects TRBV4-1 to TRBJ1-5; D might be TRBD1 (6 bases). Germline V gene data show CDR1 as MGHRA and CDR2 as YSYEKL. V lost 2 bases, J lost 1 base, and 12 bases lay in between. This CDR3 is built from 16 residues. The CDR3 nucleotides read TGCGCCAGCAGCCAACTGGGACAACCGAGCAATCAGCCCCAGCATTTT. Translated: CASSQLGQPSNQPQHF.

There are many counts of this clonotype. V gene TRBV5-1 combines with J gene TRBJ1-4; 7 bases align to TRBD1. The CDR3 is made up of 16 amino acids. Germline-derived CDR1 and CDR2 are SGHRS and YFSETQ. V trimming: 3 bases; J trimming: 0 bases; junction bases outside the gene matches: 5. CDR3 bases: TGCGCCAGCAGCTGGGGTGACAGGGCAACTAATGAAAAACTGTTTTTT. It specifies CASSWGDRATNEKLFF. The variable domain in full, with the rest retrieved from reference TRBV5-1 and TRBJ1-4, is KAGVTQTPRYLIKTRGQQVTLSCSPISGHRSVSWYQQTPGQGLQFLFEYFSETQRNKGNFPGRFSGRQFSNSRSEMNVSTLELGDSALYLCASSWGDRATNEKLFFGSGTQLSVL.

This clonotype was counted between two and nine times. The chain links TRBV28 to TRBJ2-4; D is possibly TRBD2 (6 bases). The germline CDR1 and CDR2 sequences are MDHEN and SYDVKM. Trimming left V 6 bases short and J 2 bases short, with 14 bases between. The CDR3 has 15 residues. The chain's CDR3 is CASSFIGGTKNIQYF. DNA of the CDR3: TGTGCCAGCAGCTTCATTGGGGGGACCAAAAACATTCAGTACTTC.

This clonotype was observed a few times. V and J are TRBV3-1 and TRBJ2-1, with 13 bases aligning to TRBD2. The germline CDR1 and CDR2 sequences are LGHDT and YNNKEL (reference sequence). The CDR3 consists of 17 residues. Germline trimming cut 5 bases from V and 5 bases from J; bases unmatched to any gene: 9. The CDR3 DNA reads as TGTGCCAGCAGCTACGGACTAGCGGGGGCCACAGACAATGAGCAGTTCTTC. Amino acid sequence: CASSYGLAGATDNEQFF.

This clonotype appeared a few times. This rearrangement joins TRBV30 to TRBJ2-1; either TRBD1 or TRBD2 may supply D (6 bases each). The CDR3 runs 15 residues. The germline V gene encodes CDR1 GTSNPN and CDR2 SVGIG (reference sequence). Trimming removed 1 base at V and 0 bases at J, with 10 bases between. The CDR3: CAWSAQGGSYNEQFF. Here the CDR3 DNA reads TGTGCCTGGAGTGCACAGGGAGGCTCCTACAATGAGCAGTTCTTC.

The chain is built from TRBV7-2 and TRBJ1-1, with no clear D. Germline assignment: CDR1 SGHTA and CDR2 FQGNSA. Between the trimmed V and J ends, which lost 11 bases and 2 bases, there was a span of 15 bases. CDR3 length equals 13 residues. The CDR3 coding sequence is TGTGCCGGTCGTCGGCAGCAAAACACTGAAGCTTTCTTT. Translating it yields CAGRRQQNTEAFF.